These 31 T cell receptor beta chains originate from one sample sequenced in a study of cytomegalovirus exposure and HLA in healthy donors (dated by TCRdb to about 2017). The protocol used for the library was the immunoSEQ multiplex PCR assay. For the multiplex PCR, a mixture combining 60 forward primers for TCR Vbeta segments and 13 reverse primers for TCR Jbeta segments was used. TCRdb took this table from immuneACCESS and kept in-frame rearrangements with V and J called. Such tables lack part of the clones; where checked against another copy, unresolved V genes explain under half of the gap, and the rest is unexplained. The sample contains 170,000 or so clones, almost 85% of them found a single time. Jointly, the top ten make up about 0.37% of the sample. The sample was PBMCs. These receptors were obtained from a boy between 2 and 15 years old in good health and CMV-seronegative.

The CDR3 DNA sequence: TGTGCCACACAGTGGGATACGCAGTATTTT. Encoded protein: CATQWDTQYF. V is TRBV19 and J is TRBJ2-3; the D is unclear. V was cut by 10 bases and J by 6 bases, with 8 bases left in between. The CDR3 spans 10 residues. CDR1 and CDR2 (germline): LNHDA, SQIVND (reference sequence).

This clone has a single count. V usage is TRBV10-3 and J usage is TRBJ2-6; possible D gene TRBD2, 6 bases. Germline V gives CDR1 ENHRY, CDR2 SYGVKD. With 2 bases removed from V and 2 bases from J, the gap between germline ends came to 13 bases. This CDR3 comprises 17 residues. CDR3 amino acids: CAISEGPGVTGANVLTF. In DNA, the CDR3 is TGTGCCATCAGTGAGGGACCGGGGGTAACTGGGGCCAACGTCCTGACTTTC.

The chain uses TRBV13 and TRBJ2-4, with D tentatively TRBD2 (6 bases). Trimming took 0 bases from V and 1 from J, leaving 16 bases between them. Germline V gene data show CDR1 as PRHDT and CDR2 as FYEKMQ (reference sequence). The CDR3 sequence is 18 residues long. In DNA form, the CDR3 reads TGTGCCAGCAGCTTAGGTATGGGACTGCGTGGGGCCAAAAACATTCAGTACTTC. It is translated as CASSLGMGLRGAKNIQYF.

This chain uses TRBV27 with TRBJ2-5; 7 bases align to TRBD2. V shed 5 bases and J 4 bases; nucleotides not matched to a gene: 4. The germline CDR1 and CDR2 sequences are MNHEY and SMNVEV (reference sequence). The CDR3 is 13 amino acids. The CDR3 region is CASSTSVSETQYF. DNA for the CDR3: TGTGCCAGCAGTACTAGCGTTTCAGAGACCCAGTACTTC.

The CDR3 nucleotides read TGTGCCAGCAATTCAGGTACAGACTACGAGCAGTACTTC. It specifies CASNSGTDYEQYF. The chain couples TRBV6-1 to TRBJ2-7; D is uncertain. Between the trimmed V and J ends, which lost 7 bases and 3 bases, there was a span of 13 bases. The CDR3 is 13 amino acids. In germline, CDR1 is MNHNS, CDR2 SASEGT.

The J gene is TRBJ2-7, the V gene TRBV19; no firm D call. V was clipped by 5 bases and J by 4 bases, with 15 bases between them. The CDR3 length is 14 residues. The germline CDR1 and CDR2 sequences are LNHDA and SQIVND (reference sequence). CDR3 nucleotides: TGTGCCAGTAGTCCCCCCTGGTACGAGTACGAGCAGTACTTC. Translated: CASSPPWYEYEQYF.

This clone came up a few times. The chain has TRBV6-4 and TRBJ2-2; 7 nucleotides match TRBD2. V lost 2 bases and J lost 4; bases outside the gene matches: 1. CDR1 is MRHNA and CDR2 is SNTAGT in the germline V gene. This CDR3 is 14 amino acids long. The CDR3 DNA is TGTGCCAGCAGTGACGGGAGGGCCACCGGGGAGCTGTTTTTT. This translates into CASSDGRATGELFF.

V usage is TRBV4-1 and J usage is TRBJ2-1; 9 bases align to TRBD2. V gave up 4 bases and J gave up 8 bases; unmatched junction bases: 9. Germline V lookup: CDR1 MGHRA, CDR2 YSYEKL. The CDR3 runs 15 residues. The CDR3 region has the DNA TGCGCCAGCAGCCGGCCTAGCGGGACAAGCGATGAGCAGTTCTTC. It specifies CASSRPSGTSDEQFF.

The chain carries TRBV27 and TRBJ1-2, with D possibly matching TRBD1 (5 bases). Germline V gives CDR1 MNHEY, CDR2 SMNVEV (reference sequence). The CDR3 length is 15 residues. The ends were cut back, 3 bases at V and 4 bases at J, with 15 bases in the middle. The CDR3 reads CASSFQGPSVYGYTF. CDR3 nucleotide sequence: TGTGCCAGCAGTTTTCAGGGCCCAAGCGTCTATGGCTACACCTTC.

The count of this clone is one. The chain carries TRBV6-6 and TRBJ1-5, with D perhaps TRBD1 (5 bases). The CDR3 covers 15 residues. The V gene lost 6 bases and the J gene lost 0 bases, with 12 bases spanning the gap. Per germline, CDR1 MNHNY and CDR2 SVGAGI (reference sequence). The CDR3 protein is CASSDRQYSNQPQHF. DNA for the CDR3: TGTGCCAGCAGCGATCGACAGTATAGCAATCAGCCCCAGCATTTT.

This chain connects TRBV6-5 to TRBJ2-1; TRBD2 matches 7 bases. This CDR3 is 15 amino acids long. Germline assignment: CDR1 MNHEY and CDR2 SVGAGI. Trimming at V came to 2 bases and at J to 5 bases, leaving 6 bases not matched to a gene. In DNA, the CDR3 is TGTGCCAGCAGTTACGCGGGAGTTATCCACAATGAGCAGTTCTTC. Protein sequence: CASSYAGVIHNEQFF.

This rearrangement joins TRBV6-6 to TRBJ2-2; the match to TRBD1 covers 12 bases. The CDR3 has 15 residues. V gave up 4 bases and J gave up 5 bases; unmatched junction bases: 2. Per the germline V gene, CDR1 is MNHNY and CDR2 is SVGAGI (reference sequence). The CDR3 sequence is CASSWGQGATGELFF. The CDR3 coding sequence is TGTGCCAGCAGTTGGGGACAGGGGGCGACCGGGGAGCTGTTTTTT.

This clone came up once. This same CDR3 is encoded by further DNA sequences in the sample. This sequence joins TRBV5-1 and TRBJ1-1, with unresolved D. The CDR3 runs 12 residues. Germline CDR1 SGHRS, CDR2 YFSETQ. Trimming took 3 bases from V and 5 from J, leaving 8 bases between them. The DNA of the CDR3 is TGCGCCAGCAGCTACAGTGGGACTGAAGCTTTCTTT. It is translated as CASSYSGTEAFF.

The chain carries TRBV9 and TRBJ2-3; 7 bases align to TRBD2. After removal of 3 bases from V and 3 bases from J, the junction contained 13 bases not matched to a gene. The germline V gene has CDR1 SGDLS and CDR2 YYNGEE. The CDR3 is 17 residues long. CDR3 coding DNA: TGTGCCAGCAGCGACCACGAGGGCGGGAGTGAAACAGATACGCAGTATTTT. This sequence encodes CASSDHEGGSETDTQYF.

The genes are TRBV28 and TRBJ2-2; a possible D gene is TRBD2 (6 bases). Germline CDR1 is MDHEN and CDR2 is SYDVKM. V was pared by 3 bases and J by 0 bases, with 17 bases between. The CDR3 loop spans 18 amino acids. CDR3: CASSLSPWGRPNTGELFF. The DNA of the CDR3 is TGTGCCAGCAGTTTGAGTCCCTGGGGGAGGCCGAACACCGGGGAGCTGTTTTTT.

This clone was observed once. The CDR3: CASSEVGAGNTDTQYF. CDR3 DNA sequence: TGTGCCAGCAGTGAAGTTGGGGCGGGGAACACAGATACGCAGTATTTT. V and J are TRBV6-1 and TRBJ2-3; D possibly corresponds to TRBD2 (6 bases). In germline, CDR1 is MNHNS, CDR2 SASEGT. Trimming left V 1 base short and J 2 bases short, with 13 bases between. The CDR3 has 16 residues.

A word on this clone: A junction end diverges from the germline sequence, so it may reflect a read error. J is TRBJ2-7 and V is TRBV7-8, with D possibly TRBD2 on 6 matching bases. CDR1 SGHVS and CDR2 FQNEAQ come from the germline V gene. This CDR3 region has 11 residues. The CDR3 bases are TGTGCCAGCAGCCTAGCGAGCAATCTGTACTTC. Amino acids: CASSLASNLYF.

The rearrangement joins TRBV19 to TRBJ1-2; possible D gene TRBD1, 6 bases. Germline V gene lookup returns CDR1 LNHDA and CDR2 SQIVND (reference sequence). The V end was cut by 5 bases, the J end by 4 bases, with 11 bases between. This CDR3 is built from 13 residues. The CDR3 reads CASSVQGRYGYTF. The CDR3 DNA reads as TGTGCCAGTAGTGTACAGGGCCGCTATGGCTACACCTTC.

The DNA for the CDR3 is TGCGCCAGCAGCTCTCGGGGACTAGCGGGAGGGCCAAAGGAGACCCAGTACTTC. It codes for CASSSRGLAGGPKETQYF. J is TRBJ2-5 and V is TRBV5-1, with 16 bases that match TRBD2. The CDR3 runs 18 residues. CDR1 and CDR2 (germline): SGHRS, YFSETQ. J was trimmed by 5 bases and V by 3 bases; bases with no gene match: 10.

Comments on this clone: The same CDR3 can be traced to other DNA sequences in this sample. The chain uses TRBV27 and TRBJ2-7, with 7 bases aligning to TRBD1. V shed 2 bases and J 4 bases; nucleotides not matched to a gene: 2. Looked up from germline, CDR1 is MNHEY and CDR2 is SMNVEV (reference sequence). This CDR3 has 13 amino acids. The CDR3 sequence: CASSLRGPYEQYF. In nucleotides, the CDR3 is TGTGCCAGCAGTTTAAGGGGGCCGTACGAGCAGTACTTC.

This clone has more than one count but fewer than ten. The chain combines TRBV7-9 with TRBJ1-3, with 8 bases identical to TRBD1. Germline V gives CDR1 SEHNR, CDR2 FQNEAQ (reference sequence). J gave up 0 bases and V 0 bases, and 4 bases lay outside the gene matches. The CDR3 length is 17 residues. The CDR3 coding sequence is TGTGCCAGCAGCTTAGCCCGCGGGACAGGCTCTGGAAACACCATATATTTT. It yields the protein CASSLARGTGSGNTIYF. Combining the CDR3 with reference TRBV7-9 and TRBJ1-3 gives the whole variable domain DTGVSQNPRHKITKRGQNVTFRCDPISEHNRLYWYRQTLGQGPEFLTYFQNEAQLEKSRLLSDRFSAERPKGSFSTLEIQRTEQGDSAMYLCASSLARGTGSGNTIYFGEGSWLTVV.

V gene TRBV2 combines with J gene TRBJ2-2, with TRBD2 matching 8 bases. CDR1 is SNHLY and CDR2 is FYNNEI in the germline V gene. V gave up 2 bases and J gave up 0 bases; unmatched junction bases: 8. This CDR3 comprises 18 residues. CDR3 DNA sequence: TGTGCCAGCAGTGAAAGCGGTAGCGGGGCAGCGAACACCGGGGAGCTGTTTTTT. Residues: CASSESGSGAANTGELFF.

The chain uses TRBV28 and TRBJ2-7; D remains unclear. Between the trimmed V and J ends, which lost 8 bases and 3 bases, there was a span of 8 bases. The CDR3 has 11 amino acids. CDR1 and CDR2 from the germline V gene are MDHEN and SYDVKM. The CDR3 sequence: CASLRNYEQYF. The DNA of the CDR3 is TGTGCCAGCCTACGTAACTACGAGCAGTACTTC. Filled out from reference TRBV28 and TRBJ2-7, the complete variable domain reads DVKVTQSSRYLVKRTGEKVFLECVQDMDHENMFWYRQDPGLGLRLIYFSYDVKMKEKGDIPEGYSVSREKKERFSLILESASTNQTSMYLCASLRNYEQYFGPGTRLTVT.

This clone has a single count. The genes are TRBV2 and TRBJ2-7, with D uncertain. V lost 7 bases, J lost 4 bases, and 14 bases lay in between. From germline, CDR1 is SNHLY and CDR2 FYNNEI. CDR3 length: 13 amino acids. The CDR3 nucleotides are TGTGCCAGCACGCGTCAACCCTTGTACGAGCAGTACTTC. Translating gives CASTRQPLYEQYF.

This clone was seen a single time. V is TRBV11-3 and J is TRBJ2-1; 9 bases agree with TRBD2. The CDR3 contains 17 residues. CDR1 SGHNT and CDR2 YENEEA come from the germline V gene. V shed 5 bases and J 6 bases; nucleotides not matched to a gene: 14. The DNA for the CDR3 is TGTGCCAGCAGCCCACTTAGGGGTAGCGGGAGTACCAATGAGCAGTTCTTC. Amino acids: CASSPLRGSGSTNEQFF.

The V gene is TRBV7-9, the J gene TRBJ2-2, with 11 positions matching TRBD2. J gave up 3 bases and V 6 bases, and 6 bases lay outside the gene matches. This CDR3 spans 16 amino acids. Germline loops: CDR1 SEHNR, CDR2 FQNEAQ (reference sequence). CDR3 sequence: CASSYLAGGYTGELFF. The CDR3 nucleotides are TGTGCCAGCAGTTATCTAGCGGGAGGTTACACCGGGGAGCTGTTTTTT.

The chain couples TRBV7-2 to TRBJ2-7, with TRBD2 matching 13 bases. This CDR3 has 15 residues. Unmatched junction bases numbered 6, after V lost 4 bases and J lost 6 bases. Per germline, CDR1 SGHTA and CDR2 FQGNSA. The CDR3 is CASSSTGTSGIEQYF. CDR3 DNA sequence: TGTGCCAGCAGCTCGACCGGGACTAGCGGGATCGAGCAGTACTTC. The full variable domain, its missing parts supplied by reference TRBV7-2 and TRBJ2-7, is GAGVSQSPSNKVTEKGKDVELRCDPISGHTALYWYRQSLGQGLEFLIYFQGNSAPDKSGLPSDRFSAERTGGSVSTLTIQRTQQEDSAVYLCASSSTGTSGIEQYFGPGTRLTVT.

Details on this clone: A junction boundary mismatches the germline segment, possibly from a read error. Other nucleotide sequences from this sample produce the same CDR3. The V and J genes are TRBV15 and TRBJ2-7; D gene ambiguous. This CDR3 has 14 amino acids. Germline CDR1 is LNHNV and CDR2 is YYDKDF (reference sequence). CDR3 coding DNA: TGCGCCACCAGCAGAGATCTGGCGGACTACGAGCAGTACTTC. Translation: CATSRDLADYEQYF.

The V call is TRBV15, the J call TRBJ2-4; weak D call: TRBD2 (5 bases). This CDR3 has 13 amino acids. In germline, CDR1 is LNHNV, CDR2 YYDKDF (reference sequence). V was trimmed by 1 base and J by 8 bases, leaving 9 bases between them. The CDR3 DNA follows: TGTGCCACCAGCAGAGGGACTCGGGACATTCAGTACTTC. This encodes CATSRGTRDIQYF.

This sequence joins TRBV5-8 and TRBJ2-1; D possibly corresponds to TRBD2 (5 bases). Germline values: CDR1 SGHTS, CDR2 YDEGEE. V lost 1 base and J 9 bases, leaving 8 bases between the germline ends. The CDR3 extends over 12 amino acids. In DNA, the CDR3 is TGTGCCAGCAGCTTGTTTCGGGGTGAGCAGTTCTTC. It translates to CASSLFRGEQFF.

V and J are TRBV4-2 and TRBJ2-7, with 12 bases that match TRBD2. The V and J ends lost 0 bases and 5 bases, in that order; junction bases with no gene match: 26. Looked up from germline, CDR1 is LGHNA and CDR2 is YNFKEQ. The CDR3 runs 23 residues. CDR3 DNA sequence: TGTGCCAGCAGCCAAGATGGGCAGTCCCGTGGACTAGCGGGACCACCGAGAAGGCACGAGCAGTACTTC. It codes for CASSQDGQSRGLAGPPRRHEQYF.